Listed here are 31 T cell receptor beta chains from one sample, sequenced in a study of shared clonotypes between healthy human individuals. Sequenced by immunoSEQ multiplex PCR; TCRdb stores in-frame clones only, minus some. The sample yields about 510,000 clones, around 74% seen once. The sample was PBMCs. The receptors stem from a woman in her thirties or forties in good health. Some clones in this sample may be carry-over from other donors' samples.

This clone was observed a handful of times. This chain uses TRBV7-9 with TRBJ1-1; no clear D. Trimming shortened V by 5 bases and J by 2 bases, and 12 bases separated the two germline ends. The CDR3 covers 14 residues. Germline loops: CDR1 SEHNR, CDR2 FQNEAQ (reference sequence). The CDR3 nucleotides are TGTGCCAGCAGCCCTCCGGTTTCAAACACTGAAGCTTTCTTT. Translating gives CASSPPVSNTEAFF.

This chain uses TRBV5-6 with TRBJ2-5; 9 nucleotides line up with TRBD1. The V segment lost 2 bases and the J segment 3 bases; nucleotides outside the gene matches: 11. The CDR3 contains 17 residues. Germline CDR1 and CDR2: SGHDT and YYEEEE. CDR3 in amino acids: CASSLFLGGQGEETQYF. CDR3 bases: TGTGCCAGCAGCTTATTCTTGGGGGGACAGGGCGAAGAGACCCAGTACTTC.

J is TRBJ1-2 and V is TRBV5-6, with unresolved D. The V end was cut by 2 bases, the J end by 5 bases, with 13 bases between. Germline V gene data show CDR1 as SGHDT and CDR2 as YYEEEE. The CDR3 covers 14 residues. The CDR3 bases are TGTGCCAGCAGCTTTTTTGACTTCGAGTATGGCTACACCTTC. It yields the protein CASSFFDFEYGYTF.

The CDR3 region has the DNA TGTGCCAGCAGCTGGACTAGCGGGAGGGGTGCCGGGGAGCTGTTTTTT. Amino acid sequence: CASSWTSGRGAGELFF. The rearrangement joins TRBV7-2 to TRBJ2-2, with 15 bases that match TRBD2. The CDR3 consists of 16 residues. Per the germline V gene, CDR1 is SGHTA and CDR2 is FQGNSA. J gave up 6 bases and V 4 bases, and 3 bases lay outside the gene matches.

This chain joins TRBV19 and TRBJ2-5, with D unclear. Germline CDR1 is LNHDA and CDR2 is SQIVND (reference sequence). The CDR3 has 12 amino acids. The V end was cut by 7 bases, the J end by 7 bases, with 13 bases between. This CDR3 reads CASKQNTGTQYF. The CDR3 DNA is TGTGCCAGTAAACAAAACACGGGGACCCAGTACTTC.

This clone showed up just once. V and J are TRBV2 and TRBJ1-6; TRBD1 matches 8 bases. V gave up 6 bases and J gave up 5 bases; unmatched junction bases: 6. The CDR3 is 15 amino acids. CDR1 and CDR2 from the germline V gene are SNHLY and FYNNEI. The CDR3 region is CASSYDRGNNSPLHF. CDR3 coding DNA: TGTGCCAGCAGCTACGACAGGGGAAATAATTCACCCCTCCACTTT.

The V and J genes are TRBV4-2 and TRBJ1-1; no firm D call. CDR3 size: 16 residues. The V end was cut by 1 base, the J end by 0 bases, with 12 bases between. Germline V lookup: CDR1 LGHNA, CDR2 YNFKEQ. The CDR3 nucleotides read TGTGCCAGCAGCCAAGGTGGCAGAAACATGAACACTGAAGCTTTCTTT. This sequence encodes CASSQGGRNMNTEAFF.

This clone has a handful of counts. The V and J genes are TRBV25-1 and TRBJ2-7; 8 positions match TRBD2. This CDR3 spans 16 amino acids. J was trimmed by 5 bases and V by 3 bases; bases with no gene match: 12. Germline V gene sequence: CDR1 MGHDK, CDR2 SYGVNS. The CDR3 region is CASSDLTSGHRDEQYF. In DNA form, the CDR3 reads TGTGCCAGCAGTGACCTCACTAGCGGCCATAGGGACGAGCAGTACTTC.

The sample holds a few counts of this clone. The gene calls are TRBV10-3 and TRBJ2-7; 12 positions match TRBD2. CDR1 is ENHRY, CDR2 SYGVKD, per germline. Trimming removed 7 bases from V and 7 bases from J; junction bases left unmatched: 17. The CDR3 covers 17 residues. CDR3 bases: TGTGCCATCACCAGACTAGCGGGAGAGACTCGGGCGGGGGAGCAGTACTTC. Translating gives CAITRLAGETRAGEQYF.

The V gene is TRBV6-5, the J gene TRBJ2-6, with 7 bases lining up with TRBD1. There are 15 residues in the CDR3. Germline loops: CDR1 MNHEY, CDR2 SVGAGI. Trimming took 5 bases from V and 4 from J; bases not matched to a gene: 5. CDR3 DNA sequence: TGTGCCAGCAGTCCACAGGGGACCGGGGCCAACGTCCTGACTTTC. This gives the protein CASSPQGTGANVLTF.

J is TRBJ2-7 and V is TRBV5-1; TRBD1 matches at 7 bases. Per the germline V gene, CDR1 is SGHRS and CDR2 is YFSETQ. V lost 1 base and J lost 3; bases outside the gene matches: 4. CDR3 length: 14 residues. The CDR3 DNA is TGCGCCAGCAGCTTGACGACAGGGAGCTACGAGCAGTACTTC. This codes for CASSLTTGSYEQYF.

The chain carries TRBV11-3 and TRBJ2-1; a weak D match, TRBD1 (5 bases). This CDR3 has 14 residues. V shed 9 bases and J shed 7 bases, with 19 bases lying between them. Germline values: CDR1 SGHNT, CDR2 YENEEA. DNA of the CDR3: TGTGCCAGAGACGAAGGGGCAGGTTGTAATGAGCAGTTCTTC. Translated: CARDEGAGCNEQFF.

This clone was seen a few times. The chain recombines TRBV5-1 with TRBJ2-2; D might be TRBD1 or TRBD2, each matching 5 bases. Germline CDR1 SGHRS, CDR2 YFSETQ. The V end lost 7 bases, the J end lost 7 bases, and 20 bases lay between the germline ends. The CDR3 loop spans 15 amino acids. The CDR3 nucleotides read TGCGCCAGCCGCTACGGGACGGTGGGAGTCGGGGAGCTGTTTTTT. Protein sequence: CASRYGTVGVGELFF.

The J gene is TRBJ1-6, the V gene TRBV30; D may be TRBD1 (6 bases). The V gene lost 0 bases and the J gene lost 8 bases, with 11 bases spanning the gap. This CDR3 is built from 14 residues. CDR1 is GTSNPN and CDR2 is SVGIG in the germline V gene (reference sequence). The DNA of the CDR3 is TGTGCCTGGAGTGTAAGGGGGAGTGATTCACCCCTCCACTTT. Its protein product is CAWSVRGSDSPLHF.

Regarding this clone: This sample includes further DNA sequences coding for the same CDR3. The genes are TRBV5-1 and TRBJ2-7; a weak D match, TRBD1 (5 bases). Trimming stripped 0 bases from V and 3 bases from J, with 10 bases between. The CDR3 runs 14 residues. CDR1 and CDR2 (germline): SGHRS, YFSETQ. The CDR3 coding sequence is TGCGCCAGCAGCTTGGGGCAGGGTTACTACGAGCAGTACTTC. Its translation is CASSLGQGYYEQYF.

The rearrangement joins TRBV4-3 to TRBJ2-5, with D unclear. The CDR3 runs 14 residues. Germline assignment: CDR1 LGHNA and CDR2 YSLEER. The ends were cut back, 0 bases at V and 5 bases at J, with 10 bases in the middle. CDR3 sequence reads: CASSQEGFRETQYF. Here the CDR3 DNA reads TGCGCCAGCAGCCAAGAGGGGTTCCGGGAGACCCAGTACTTC.

The V gene is TRBV30, the J gene TRBJ1-2, with unresolved D. Germline lookup yields CDR1 GTSNPN and CDR2 SVGIG (reference sequence). V was shortened by 1 base and J by 2 bases, with 5 bases between the two germline ends. The CDR3 runs to 12 residues. The DNA for the CDR3 is TGTGCCTGGAGTGGAGCGAACTATGGCTACACCTTC. It is translated as CAWSGANYGYTF.

This chain uses TRBV5-4 with TRBJ1-1; D remains unclear. V was pared by 4 bases and J by 0 bases, with 13 bases between. Germline loops: CDR1 SGHNT, CDR2 YYREEE (reference sequence). The length of the CDR3 is 15 residues. CDR3: CASSPRFGLNTEAFF. CDR3 nucleotides: TGTGCCAGCAGCCCCCGGTTCGGATTGAACACTGAAGCTTTCTTT.

Concerning this clone itself: This sample includes further DNA sequences coding for the same CDR3. The chain has TRBV30 and TRBJ1-3; the D is unclear. The germline gives CDR1 GTSNPN, CDR2 SVGIG (reference sequence). Trimming left V 0 bases short and J 0 bases short, with 9 bases between. This CDR3 is built from 15 residues. For the CDR3, the DNA is TGTGCCTGGAGTGTTAGGGCCGGCTCTGGAAACACCATATATTTT. Translation gives CAWSVRAGSGNTIYF.

The chain has TRBV5-6 and TRBJ1-3, with a possible D match to TRBD1 (6 bases). Trimming pared 4 bases from V and 4 bases from J, leaving 12 bases between. The germline gives CDR1 SGHDT, CDR2 YYEEEE. The CDR3 spans 14 residues. The CDR3 region is CASSRPGQGNTIYF. Written as DNA, the CDR3 is TGTGCCAGCAGCCGCCCTGGACAGGGAAACACCATATATTTT.

In its sample, this clone was seen a few times. This chain joins TRBV7-9 and TRBJ1-5; D perhaps matches TRBD1 (5 bases). This CDR3 comprises 14 residues. Trimming removed 6 bases at V and 3 bases at J, with 12 bases between. The V gene's germline CDR1 is SEHNR and CDR2 FQNEAQ (reference sequence). This chain's CDR3 is CASSSGTNNQPQHF. CDR3 sequence (DNA): TGTGCCAGCAGTTCCGGGACGAACAATCAGCCCCAGCATTTT.

This chain links TRBV2 with TRBJ1-4; 10 nucleotides align to TRBD1. This CDR3 is built from 14 residues. V was clipped by 5 bases and J by 7 bases; unmatched bases: 4. Germline CDR1 SNHLY, CDR2 FYNNEI. CDR3 sequence reads: CASSPGTGAEKLFF. The CDR3 DNA follows: TGTGCCAGCAGTCCCGGGACAGGGGCTGAAAAACTGTTTTTT. Full variable domain (missing parts from reference TRBV2 and TRBJ1-4): EPEVTQTPSHQVTQMGQEVILRCVPISNHLYFYWYRQILGQKVEFLVSFYNNEISEKSEIFDDQFSVERPDGSNFTLKIRSTKLEDSAMYFCASSPGTGAEKLFFGSGTQLSVL.

The rearrangement joins TRBV9 to TRBJ2-1; D is possibly TRBD1 (6 bases). Germline lookup yields CDR1 SGDLS and CDR2 YYNGEE. The length of the CDR3 is 15 residues. V lost 4 bases to trimming and J lost 6 bases, with 17 bases between them. The chain's CDR3 is CASSSGTKRLNEQFF. For the CDR3, the DNA is TGTGCCAGCAGCTCGGGGACAAAGCGCCTCAATGAGCAGTTCTTC. The entire variable domain, with the rest obtained from reference TRBV9 and TRBJ2-1, is as follows: DSGVTQTPKHLITATGQRVTLRCSPRSGDLSVYWYQQSLDQGLQFLIQYYNGEERAKGNILERFSAQQFPDLHSELNLSSLELGDSALYFCASSSGTKRLNEQFFGPGTRLTVL.

This clone was seen only a few times. This chain connects TRBV19 to TRBJ2-2; 8 bases match TRBD1. CDR1 LNHDA and CDR2 SQIVND come from the germline V gene (reference sequence). This CDR3 is built from 14 residues. The junction had 7 bases not matched to a gene; V was cut back by 8 bases and J by 5 bases. In DNA form, the CDR3 reads TGTGCCAGTGGCTATACAGGGGGTACCGGGGAGCTGTTTTTT. This translates into CASGYTGGTGELFF. The complete variable domain, with remaining parts taken from reference TRBV19 and TRBJ2-2, reads DGGITQSPKYLFRKEGQNVTLSCEQNLNHDAMYWYRQDPGQGLRLIYYSQIVNDFQKGDIAEGYSVSREKKESFPLTVTSAQKNPTAFYLCASGYTGGTGELFFGEGSRLTVL.

The V gene is TRBV5-1, the J gene TRBJ1-1, with 8 positions matching TRBD1. The CDR3 length is 13 residues. Trimming cost V 6 bases and J 3 bases; bases outside gene matches: 4. Germline V gene sequence: CDR1 SGHRS, CDR2 YFSETQ. The CDR3 is CASTQDRDTEAFF. CDR3 DNA sequence: TGCGCCAGCACCCAGGACAGGGACACTGAAGCTTTCTTT.

This chain joins TRBV15 and TRBJ2-7, with 12 nucleotides matching TRBD2. Germline CDR1 is LNHNV and CDR2 is YYDKDF (reference sequence). This CDR3 contains 15 residues. V was pared by 1 base and J by 2 bases, with 0 bases of the junction left unmatched. Here the CDR3 reads CATSRASGRAYEQYF. The CDR3 region has the DNA TGTGCCACCAGCAGAGCTAGCGGGAGGGCCTACGAGCAGTACTTC.

The table lists this clone with many counts. This chain joins TRBV6-1 and TRBJ2-1; 10 bases fit TRBD2. Germline V lookup: CDR1 MNHNS, CDR2 SASEGT. The junction had 5 bases not matched to a gene; V was cut back by 11 bases and J by 4 bases. CDR3 size: 13 residues. The CDR3 is CAGGLAEYNEQFF. CDR3 nucleotides: TGTGCCGGAGGACTAGCGGAGTACAATGAGCAGTTCTTC.

In its sample, this clone was seen once. The CDR3 is CASSVAGFNNEQFF. CDR3 nucleotide sequence: TGTGCCAGCAGCGTAGCAGGGTTCAACAATGAGCAGTTCTTC. This sequence joins TRBV9 and TRBJ2-1; a weak D match, TRBD1 (5 bases). This CDR3 spans 14 amino acids. V was trimmed by 0 bases and J by 5 bases, leaving 9 bases between them. CDR1 and CDR2 from the germline V gene are SGDLS and YYNGEE.

The J gene is TRBJ2-5, the V gene TRBV5-1; the match to TRBD2 covers 9 bases. CDR1 and CDR2 (germline): SGHRS, YFSETQ. This CDR3 is built from 15 residues. Trimming took 4 bases from V and 6 from J; bases not matched to a gene: 10. The CDR3 DNA is TGCGCCAGCAGCAGTAGCGGGAGCTACCAGAAGACCCAGTACTTC. Its translation: CASSSSGSYQKTQYF.

The V call is TRBV4-2, the J call TRBJ2-7; D gene unclear. The CDR3 consists of 15 residues. Germline lookup yields CDR1 LGHNA and CDR2 YNFKEQ. V was pared by 0 bases and J by 2 bases, with 11 bases between. The CDR3 loop is CASSQEGRPTYEQYF. CDR3 nucleotide sequence: TGTGCCAGCAGCCAAGAGGGCAGGCCTACCTACGAGCAGTACTTC.

The J gene is TRBJ1-5, the V gene TRBV9, with TRBD1 identical over 9 bases. Germline loops: CDR1 SGDLS, CDR2 YYNGEE. V trimming: 3 bases; J trimming: 5 bases; junction bases outside the gene matches: 3. The CDR3 covers 14 residues. The CDR3 DNA reads as TGTGCCAGCAGCGAACAGGGGGCTGATCAGCCCCAGCATTTT. The encoded protein is CASSEQGADQPQHF.